Shown below are 4 T cell receptor beta chains from a single sample sequenced in a study of identifying expanded T cells in peripheral blood. The assay was immunoSEQ multiplex PCR, and TCRdb's table has in-frame clones only and misses some. The data hold around 78,000 clones, with 84% observed a single time. Sequencing was carried out using blood. The receptors stem from a person aged 18 to 75 in good health.

This chain uses TRBV2 with TRBJ1-1; TRBD1 is a possible D gene (5 bases). With 2 bases removed from V and 4 bases from J, the gap between germline ends came to 14 bases. The CDR3 consists of 15 residues. Germline V gives CDR1 SNHLY, CDR2 FYNNEI. In DNA, the CDR3 is TGTGCCAGCAGTGAACAGGGAGCAGAGCGCACTGAAGCTTTCTTT. Translated, it gives CASSEQGAERTEAFF.

The genes are TRBV28 and TRBJ2-3; TRBD1 is a possible D gene (5 bases). This CDR3 spans 14 amino acids. Germline V gene lookup returns CDR1 MDHEN and CDR2 SYDVKM. Trimming shortened V by 2 bases and J by 3 bases, and 9 bases separated the two germline ends. The CDR3 DNA is TGTGCCAGCAGTTTAGGGGCAGGGACAGATACGCAGTATTTT. Translation: CASSLGAGTDTQYF.

The chain recombines TRBV4-2 with TRBJ2-3, with no clear D. Germline V gene data show CDR1 as LGHNA and CDR2 as YNFKEQ. CDR3 length: 14 amino acids. The ends were cut back, 4 bases at V and 2 bases at J, with 10 bases in the middle. In DNA, the CDR3 is TGTGCCAGCAGCCTTTCTGACCCCACAGATACGCAGTATTTT. It codes for CASSLSDPTDTQYF.

The chain is built from TRBV9 and TRBJ1-2; 9 bases agree with TRBD1. The CDR3 totals 13 residues. Germline V gives CDR1 SGDLS, CDR2 YYNGEE. Germline trimming cut 2 bases from V and 5 bases from J; bases unmatched to any gene: 1. The CDR3 DNA reads TGTGCCAGCAGCGTCGGACAGGGGTATGGCTACACCTTC. This codes for CASSVGQGYGYTF.